This paragraph reports one T cell receptor beta chain. The junction and the germline gene differ at one end; a read error may be behind it. This specimen comes from a study of CD8+ T cells in alopecia areata. The authors extracted RNA and reverse transcribed it into cDNA as the sequencing template. This table comes from immunoSEQ multiplex PCR, and its TCRdb copy is limited to in-frame clones, with some not included. The sample yields approximately 180,000 clones, approximately 70% seen once. The starting material was CD8+ T cells sorted from blood, obtained at week 0. This TCR derives from a human donor with alopecia areata.

Here the CDR3 reads CRVVAGERAYEQYF. DNA for the CDR3: TGCCGCGTTGTGGCAGGGGAACGCGCCTACGAGCAGTACTTC. The chain links TRBV29-1 to TRBJ2-5; D is possibly TRBD1 (6 bases). The J call is doubtful: the DNA matches TRBJ2-7 better. The germline gives CDR1 SQVTM, CDR2 ANQGSEA. This CDR3 comprises 14 residues.